This T cell receptor (beta chain) was retrieved from a study of shared clonotypes between healthy human individuals. Broader study findings: Estimated clonotype richness was generally higher in naive than memory subsets. At large depth, rarefaction still showed sorted-subset sequencing to be incomplete.

Comments on this clone: Its antigen remains unknown.

Repertoires were generated with immunoSEQ multiplex PCR, while TCRdb's copy carries only in-frame clones and drops some. Of approximately 2.1 million clones listed, 80% to 95% are singletons. The CDR3 sequence is 14 residues long. Germline CDR1 SGHRS, CDR2 YFSETQ. The ends were cut back, 0 bases at V and 5 bases at J, with 9 bases in the middle. Input material: naive CD4+ T cells from PBMCs. As to subset: CD45RA+ positively selected. V and J are TRBV5-1 and TRBJ1-5; D is unresolved. The TCR was taken from a young man in good health. Some clones in this sample may be carry-over from other donors' samples. The CDR3 DNA reads as TGCGCCAGCAGCTTGGGTACCGGGCATCAGCCCCAGCATTTT. Protein product: CASSLGTGHQPQHF. The complete variable domain, with remaining parts taken from reference TRBV5-1 and TRBJ1-5, reads KAGVTQTPRYLIKTRGQQVTLSCSPISGHRSVSWYQQTPGQGLQFLFEYFSETQRNKGNFPGRFSGRQFSNSRSEMNVSTLELGDSALYLCASSLGTGHQPQHFGDGTRLSIL.